These T cell receptor beta chains were read from a single sample in a study of T cells in Graves' hyperthyroidism and ophthalmopathy. MiXCR was run by TCRdb on the multiplex PCR reads, yielding one entry per CDR3 protein. The sample includes 500,000 to 750,000 distinct CDR3 sequences, approximately 15% of them seen just once. Sequences were obtained from blood. The origin of the receptors is a woman between 18 and 29 years old with Graves' ophthalmopathy. The CDR3 runs from the conserved cysteine through the conserved F or W. D genes are given only for firm matches. For some rows the clone size is stated as once, few or many, or as a class when expanded; others skip it.

>TRBV18|TRBJ1-2|.|.
CASSPGRGGGGYTF
TGTGCCAGCTCACCCGGTCGAGGGGGAGGTGGCTACACCTTC
>TRBV19|TRBJ1-1|many|.
CASSVVDRPNTEAFF
TGTGCCAGTAGTGTAGTTGACAGGCCGAACACTGAAGCTTTCTTT
>TRBV2|TRBJ2-3|many|.
CASTQTGTYTDTQYF
TGTGCCAGCACACAGACCGGGACCTATACAGATACGCAGTATTTT
>TRBV2|TRBJ1-5|.|TRBD1
CASSAGTDPQPQHF
TGTGCCAGCAGTGCCGGGACAGACCCTCAGCCCCAGCATTTT
>TRBV6-1|TRBJ2-2|many|.
CASRNLLSSGQVAGELFF
TGTGCCAGCAGAAACCTTCTTTCTAGTGGGCAGGTAGCCGGGGAGCTGTTTTTT
>TRBV3-1|TRBJ1-5|many|.
CASSWGGGGQPQHF
TGTGCCAGCAGCTGGGGAGGGGGAGGCCAGCCCCAGCATTTT
>TRBV5-1|TRBJ2-3|many|.
CASSLGGYSTDTQYF
TGCGCCAGCAGCTTGGGCGGGTACAGCACAGATACGCAGTATTTT
>TRBV30|TRBJ2-7|many|.
CAWSNGVAYEQYF
TGTGCCTGGAGCAATGGGGTGGCCTACGAGCAGTACTTC
>TRBV12-3/TRBV12-4|TRBJ1-4|many|TRBD1
CASSSGTGEYNEKLFF
TGTGCCAGCAGTTCCGGGACAGGGGAGTATAATGAAAAACTGTTTTTT
>TRBV10-3|TRBJ2-1|many|.
CAISESGLALYNEQFF
TGTGCCATCAGTGAGTCGGGACTGGCCCTTTACAATGAGCAGTTCTTC
>TRBV6-1|TRBJ1-1|many|.
CASSETSSVNTEAFF
TGTGCCAGCAGTGAAACAAGCTCAGTGAACACTGAAGCTTTCTTT
>TRBV9|TRBJ1-5|few|.
CASSVGQGTGQPQHF
TGTGCCAGCAGCGTAGGCCAGGGGACGGGTCAGCCCCAGCATTTT
>TRBV27|TRBJ1-5|many|.
CASSWGSGDQPQHF
TGTGCCAGCAGTTGGGGGAGTGGGGATCAGCCCCAGCATTTT
>TRBV18|TRBJ1-4|few|TRBD1
CASSPDGQGEKLFF
TGTGCCAGCTCACCAGACGGACAGGGTGAAAAACTGTTTTTT
>TRBV20-1|TRBJ2-5|.|TRBD1
CSAISGTGFGETQYF
TGCAGTGCTATTTCCGGGACAGGGTTCGGAGAGACCCAGTACTTC
>TRBV29-1|TRBJ2-3|few|.
CSVENFADTQYF
TGCAGCGTTGAAAATTTCGCAGATACGCAGTATTTT
>TRBV11-2|TRBJ2-1|many|.
CASSQIQLLSYNEQFF
TGTGCCAGCAGCCAGATCCAGCTCCTCTCCTACAATGAGCAGTTCTTC
>TRBV6-2/TRBV6-3|TRBJ2-2|many|.
CASSYMRNTGELFF
TGTGCCAGCAGTTACATGAGGAACACCGGGGAGCTGTTTTTT
>TRBV7-9|TRBJ2-7|.|TRBD2
CASSLESGGEQYF
TGTGCCAGCAGCTTAGAGTCGGGAGGTGAGCAGTACTTC
>TRBV28|TRBJ1-2|many|.
CASSWAGNGYTF
TGTGCCAGCAGTTGGGCAGGGAATGGCTACACCTTC
>TRBV4-2|TRBJ2-5|.|TRBD1
CASSPEAGTGKGAEETQYF
TGTGCCAGCAGCCCTGAGGCCGGGACAGGGAAAGGGGCAGAAGAGACCCAGTACTTC
>TRBV3-1|TRBJ2-7|few|TRBD1
CASSQVITGGYEQYF
TGTGCCAGCAGCCAAGTAATTACAGGGGGGTACGAGCAGTACTTC
>TRBV2|TRBJ1-2|many|.
CASSVSSTGYGYTF
TGTGCCAGCAGTGTATCGTCTACAGGCTATGGCTACACCTTC
>TRBV6-2/TRBV6-3|TRBJ2-7|many|.
CASSYLTGTDLGSSEQYF
TGTGCCAGCAGTTACCTCACCGGGACGGACCTTGGCTCGTCCGAGCAGTACTTC
>TRBV15|TRBJ1-1|.|TRBD1
CATSRVTGSTEAFF
TGTGCCACCAGCAGGGTGACAGGGAGCACTGAAGCTTTCTTT
>TRBV5-6|TRBJ2-1|many|.
CASSYTGASNEQFF
TGTGCCAGCAGTTACACGGGAGCCTCCAATGAGCAGTTCTTC
>TRBV6-5|TRBJ1-3|.|.
CASSFYPGRYSGNTIYF
TGTGCCAGCAGTTTTTACCCCGGACGCTACTCTGGAAACACCATATATTTT
>TRBV5-6|TRBJ2-1|.|TRBD1
CASSFPYMGDRGRSSYNEQFF
TGTGCCAGCAGCTTCCCCTACATGGGGGACAGGGGGCGAAGCTCCTACAATGAGCAGTTCTTC
>TRBV5-6|TRBJ2-3|many|TRBD1
CASSRTGDLADTQYF
TGTGCCAGCAGCCGGACAGGGGATCTTGCAGATACGCAGTATTTT
>TRBV30|TRBJ1-2|few|.
CAWSEWNYGYTF
TGTGCCTGGAGTGAATGGAACTATGGCTACACCTTC
>TRBV24-1|TRBJ1-5|many|TRBD1
CATSDADQGGNQPQHF
TGTGCCACCAGTGATGCGGATCAGGGGGGGAATCAGCCCCAGCATTTT
>TRBV7-2|TRBJ1-3|.|.
CASSLRGSSGNTIYF
TGTGCCAGCAGCTTAAGGGGGAGCTCTGGAAACACCATATATTTT
>TRBV30|TRBJ2-1|many|TRBD2
CAWSSTSGSVAFF
TGTGCCTGGAGTTCGACTAGCGGGAGTGTTGCGTTCTTC
>TRBV30|TRBJ2-4|.|.
CAWSDLTGRMDIQYF
TGTGCCTGGAGTGACCTTACAGGACGTATGGACATTCAGTACTTC
>TRBV14|TRBJ2-1|few|.
CASSQTRGRGSYNEQFF
TGTGCCAGCAGCCAAACGAGAGGGAGAGGTAGCTACAATGAGCAGTTCTTC
>TRBV28|TRBJ2-3|.|TRBD1
CASSGDRGYITDTQYF
TGTGCCAGCAGCGGGGACAGGGGGTATATCACAGATACGCAGTATTTT
>TRBV6-6|TRBJ1-1|many|TRBD1
CASSYVPGGNTEAFF
TGTGCCAGCAGTTACGTTCCAGGGGGTAACACTGAAGCTTTCTTT
>TRBV29-1|TRBJ2-5|many|.
CSATDSLQETQYF
TGCAGCGCTACAGACTCGCTCCAAGAGACCCAGTACTTC
>TRBV30|TRBJ2-4|many|.
CAWSRTYDLRANIQYF
TGTGCCTGGAGTAGAACTTACGATCTTCGGGCAAACATTCAGTACTTC
>TRBV4-1|TRBJ2-1|many|TRBD2
CASSQGLAGVEQFF
TGCGCCAGCAGCCAGGGACTAGCGGGAGTTGAGCAGTTCTTC
>TRBV12-3/TRBV12-4|TRBJ2-5|.|TRBD1
CASSTQTGTEETQYF
TGTGCCAGCAGCACTCAGACAGGGACCGAAGAGACCCAGTACTTC
>TRBV30|TRBJ1-3|many|TRBD1
CAWDTGDGNTIYF
TGTGCCTGGGACACAGGGGACGGAAACACCATATATTTT
>TRBV7-2|TRBJ2-7|many|.
CASSLGLRGPSLRHEQYF
TGTGCCAGCAGCTTAGGTCTCAGGGGCCCCTCTCTCAGGCACGAGCAGTACTTC
>TRBV5-1|TRBJ2-5|many|.
CASRSGTARLETQYF
TGCGCCAGCAGGTCAGGGACCGCGCGACTAGAGACCCAGTACTTC